Below are 4 T cell receptor beta chains sequenced from a single sample in a study of blood T cell repertoires in COVID-19. The data were produced by immunoSEQ multiplex PCR, yet TCRdb's version contains in-frame clones alone and is incomplete. The sample has roughly 150,000 clones, 80% to 95% seen once. Input material: peripheral blood. The receptors come from a woman aged 60-70 years with COVID-19, enrolled during active disease.

This chain uses TRBV5-8 with TRBJ2-5; 11 positions match TRBD2. CDR1 is SGHTS, CDR2 YDEGEE, per germline. This CDR3 is 15 amino acids long. J was trimmed by 3 bases and V by 5 bases; bases with no gene match: 6. CDR3 in amino acids: CASSPSGGLEETQYF. Written as DNA, the CDR3 is TGTGCCAGCAGTCCTAGCGGGGGGCTTGAAGAGACCCAGTACTTC.

The V gene is TRBV5-4, the J gene TRBJ2-6; D is perhaps TRBD1 (6 bases). V lost 2 bases, J lost 8 bases, and 8 bases lay in between. The CDR3 length is 13 residues. Germline values: CDR1 SGHNT, CDR2 YYREEE (reference sequence). Here the CDR3 reads CASSLRGTNVLTF. The DNA of the CDR3 is TGTGCCAGCAGCTTAAGGGGGACCAACGTCCTGACTTTC.

This clone is judged large. The chain links TRBV6-2 or TRBV6-3 to TRBJ2-7, with a weak D call TRBD1 (5 bases). V was trimmed by 6 bases and J by 1 base, leaving 13 bases between them. The germline V gene encodes CDR1 MNHEY and CDR2 SVGEGT. This CDR3 is built from 14 residues. The CDR3 here is CASSESGPSYEQYF. CDR3 DNA: TGTGCCAGCAGCGAGTCAGGGCCTTCCTACGAGCAGTACTTC.

This chain links TRBV6-6 with TRBJ1-5; maybe TRBD1 (5 bases). V dropped 0 bases and J dropped 0 bases, with 6 bases sitting between them. This CDR3 is 15 amino acids long. Germline values: CDR1 MNHNY, CDR2 SVGAGI (reference sequence). In DNA form, the CDR3 reads TGTGCCAGCAGTTACTCGGGGCGTAGCAATCAGCCCCAGCATTTT. Residues: CASSYSGRSNQPQHF.